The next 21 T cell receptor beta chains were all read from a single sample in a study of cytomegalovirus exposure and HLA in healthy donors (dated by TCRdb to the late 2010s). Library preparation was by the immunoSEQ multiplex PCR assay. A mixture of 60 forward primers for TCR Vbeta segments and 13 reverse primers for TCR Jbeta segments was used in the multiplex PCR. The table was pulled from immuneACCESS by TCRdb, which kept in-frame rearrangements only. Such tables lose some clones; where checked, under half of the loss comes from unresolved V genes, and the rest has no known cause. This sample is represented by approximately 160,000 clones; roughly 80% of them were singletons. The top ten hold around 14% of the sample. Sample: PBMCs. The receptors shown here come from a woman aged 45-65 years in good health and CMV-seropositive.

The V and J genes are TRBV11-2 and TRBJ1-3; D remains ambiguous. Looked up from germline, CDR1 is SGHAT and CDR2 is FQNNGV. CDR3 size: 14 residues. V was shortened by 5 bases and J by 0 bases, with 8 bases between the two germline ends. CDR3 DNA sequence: TGTGCCAGCAGCCGTAGCCTCTCTGGAAACACCATATATTTT. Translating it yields CASSRSLSGNTIYF.

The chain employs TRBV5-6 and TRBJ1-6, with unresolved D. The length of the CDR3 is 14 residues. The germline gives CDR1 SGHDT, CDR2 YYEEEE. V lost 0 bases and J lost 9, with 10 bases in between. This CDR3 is CASSLAGRVSPLHF. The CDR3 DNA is TGTGCCAGCAGCTTGGCGGGGAGGGTTTCACCCCTCCACTTT.

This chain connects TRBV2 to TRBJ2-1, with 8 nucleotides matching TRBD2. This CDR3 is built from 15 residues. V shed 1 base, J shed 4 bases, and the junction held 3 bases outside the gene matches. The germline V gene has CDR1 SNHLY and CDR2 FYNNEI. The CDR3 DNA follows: TGTGCCAGCAGTGAAGTTCAGCGGGGGTACAATGAGCAGTTCTTC. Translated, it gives CASSEVQRGYNEQFF.

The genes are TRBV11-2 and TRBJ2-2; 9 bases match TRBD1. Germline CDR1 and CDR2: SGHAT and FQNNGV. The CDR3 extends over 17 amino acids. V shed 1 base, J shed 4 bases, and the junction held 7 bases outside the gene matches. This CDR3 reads CASSLARDRVSTGELFF. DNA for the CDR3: TGTGCCAGCAGCTTAGCCCGGGACAGGGTCTCCACCGGGGAGCTGTTTTTT.

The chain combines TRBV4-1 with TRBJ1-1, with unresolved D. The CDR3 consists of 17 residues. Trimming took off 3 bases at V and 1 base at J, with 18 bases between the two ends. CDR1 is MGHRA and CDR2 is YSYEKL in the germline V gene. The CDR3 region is CASSHEDILVANTEAFF. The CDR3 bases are TGCGCCAGCAGCCACGAAGACATTTTAGTCGCGAACACTGAAGCTTTCTTT.

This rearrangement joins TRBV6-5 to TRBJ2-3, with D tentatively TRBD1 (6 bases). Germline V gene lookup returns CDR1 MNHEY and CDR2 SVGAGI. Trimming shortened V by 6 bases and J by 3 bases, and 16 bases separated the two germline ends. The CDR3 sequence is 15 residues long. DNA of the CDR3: TGTGCCAGCAGACTTCAGGGGATTGGAACAGATACGCAGTATTTT. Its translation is CASRLQGIGTDTQYF.

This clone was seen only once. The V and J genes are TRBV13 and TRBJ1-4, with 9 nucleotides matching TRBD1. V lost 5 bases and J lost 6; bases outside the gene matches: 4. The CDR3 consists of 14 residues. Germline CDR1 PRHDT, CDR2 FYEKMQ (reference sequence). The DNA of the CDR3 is TGTGCCAGCAGCCCGGGACAGGGTGATGAAAAACTGTTTTTT. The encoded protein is CASSPGQGDEKLFF.

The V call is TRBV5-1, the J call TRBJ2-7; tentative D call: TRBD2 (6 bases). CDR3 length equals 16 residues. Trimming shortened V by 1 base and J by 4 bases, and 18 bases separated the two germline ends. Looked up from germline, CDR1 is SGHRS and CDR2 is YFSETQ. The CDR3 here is CASSLHGGTPIYEQYF. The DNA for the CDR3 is TGCGCCAGCAGCTTGCACGGTGGGACTCCGATTTACGAGCAGTACTTC.

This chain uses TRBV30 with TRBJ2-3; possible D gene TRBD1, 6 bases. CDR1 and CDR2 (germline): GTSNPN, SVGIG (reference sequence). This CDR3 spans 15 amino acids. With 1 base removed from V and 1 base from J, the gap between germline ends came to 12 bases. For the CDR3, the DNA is TGTGCCTGGAGTGGTCGCAGGGGTGGCACAGATACGCAGTATTTT. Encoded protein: CAWSGRRGGTDTQYF.

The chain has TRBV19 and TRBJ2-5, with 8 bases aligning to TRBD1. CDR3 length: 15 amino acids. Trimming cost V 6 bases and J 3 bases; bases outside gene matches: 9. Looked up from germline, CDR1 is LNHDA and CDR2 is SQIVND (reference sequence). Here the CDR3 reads CASRGGQAVKETQYF. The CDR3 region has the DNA TGTGCCAGTAGGGGGGGACAGGCGGTTAAAGAGACCCAGTACTTC.

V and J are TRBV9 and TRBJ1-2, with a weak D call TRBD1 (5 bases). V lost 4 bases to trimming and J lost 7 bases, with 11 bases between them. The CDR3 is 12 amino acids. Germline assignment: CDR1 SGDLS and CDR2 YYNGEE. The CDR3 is CASSLGHVGYTF. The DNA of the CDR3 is TGTGCCAGCAGCCTAGGACACGTTGGCTACACCTTC.

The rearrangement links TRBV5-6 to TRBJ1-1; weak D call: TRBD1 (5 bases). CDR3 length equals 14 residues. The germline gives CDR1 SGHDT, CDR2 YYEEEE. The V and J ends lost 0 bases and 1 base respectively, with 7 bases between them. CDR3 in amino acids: CASSLGQWNTEAFF. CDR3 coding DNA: TGTGCCAGCAGCTTGGGACAGTGGAACACTGAAGCTTTCTTT. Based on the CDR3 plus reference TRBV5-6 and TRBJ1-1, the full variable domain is DAGVTQSPTHLIKTRGQQVTLRCSPKSGHDTVSWYQQALGQGPQFIFQYYEEEERQRGNFPDRFSGHQFPNYSSELNVNALLLGDSALYLCASSLGQWNTEAFFGQGTRLTVV.

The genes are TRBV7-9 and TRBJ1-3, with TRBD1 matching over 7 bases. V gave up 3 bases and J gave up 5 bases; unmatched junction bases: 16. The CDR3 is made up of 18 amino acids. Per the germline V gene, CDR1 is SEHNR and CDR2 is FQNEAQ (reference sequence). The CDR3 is CASSFYILRQGRRNTIYF. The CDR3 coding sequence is TGTGCCAGCAGCTTTTACATTCTTCGACAGGGCCGGCGAAACACCATATATTTT.

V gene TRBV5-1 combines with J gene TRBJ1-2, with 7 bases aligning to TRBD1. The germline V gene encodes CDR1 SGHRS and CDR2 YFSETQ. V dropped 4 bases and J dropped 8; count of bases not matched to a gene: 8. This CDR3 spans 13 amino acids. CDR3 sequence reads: CASSLTGEVGYTF. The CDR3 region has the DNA TGCGCCAGCAGCCTTACAGGGGAGGTCGGCTACACCTTC.

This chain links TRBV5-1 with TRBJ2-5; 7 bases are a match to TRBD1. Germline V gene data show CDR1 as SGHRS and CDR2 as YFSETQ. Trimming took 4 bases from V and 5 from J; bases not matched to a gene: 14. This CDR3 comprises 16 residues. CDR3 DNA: TGCGCCAGCAGCCTGATTCCGGGACAGACAAGGGAGACCCAGTACTTC. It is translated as CASSLIPGQTRETQYF.

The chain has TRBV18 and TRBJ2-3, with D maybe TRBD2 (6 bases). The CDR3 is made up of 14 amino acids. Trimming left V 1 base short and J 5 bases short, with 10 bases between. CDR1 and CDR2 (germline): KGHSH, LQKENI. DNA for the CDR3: TGTGCCAGCTCACCACTATCGGGGGAAGATACGCAGTATTTT. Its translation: CASSPLSGEDTQYF.

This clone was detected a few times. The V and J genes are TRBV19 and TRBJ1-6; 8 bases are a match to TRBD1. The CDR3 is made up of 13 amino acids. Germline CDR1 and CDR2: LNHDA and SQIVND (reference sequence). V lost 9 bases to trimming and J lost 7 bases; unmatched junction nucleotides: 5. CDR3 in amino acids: CASSGGRNSPLHF. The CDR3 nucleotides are TGTGCCAGCTCAGGGGGCCGGAATTCACCCCTCCACTTT.

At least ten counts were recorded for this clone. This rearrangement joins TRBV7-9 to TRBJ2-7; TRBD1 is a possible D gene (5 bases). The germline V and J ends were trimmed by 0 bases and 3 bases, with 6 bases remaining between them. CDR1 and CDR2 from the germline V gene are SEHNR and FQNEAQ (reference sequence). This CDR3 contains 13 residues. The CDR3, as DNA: TGTGCCAGCAGCTTAGCAGGGGTCTACGAGCAGTACTTC. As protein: CASSLAGVYEQYF.

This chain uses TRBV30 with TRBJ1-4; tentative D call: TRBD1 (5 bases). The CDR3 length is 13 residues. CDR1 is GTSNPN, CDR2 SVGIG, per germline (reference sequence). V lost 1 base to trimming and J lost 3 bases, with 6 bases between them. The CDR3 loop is CAWSGRANEKLFF. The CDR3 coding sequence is TGTGCCTGGAGTGGCAGGGCTAATGAAAAACTGTTTTTT.

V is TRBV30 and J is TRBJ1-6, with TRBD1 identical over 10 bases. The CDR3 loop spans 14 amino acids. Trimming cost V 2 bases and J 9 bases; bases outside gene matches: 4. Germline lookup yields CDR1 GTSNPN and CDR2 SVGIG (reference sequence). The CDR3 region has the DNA TGTGCCTGGAGTTCCCGGGACAGGGGTTCACCCCTCCACTTT. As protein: CAWSSRDRGSPLHF.

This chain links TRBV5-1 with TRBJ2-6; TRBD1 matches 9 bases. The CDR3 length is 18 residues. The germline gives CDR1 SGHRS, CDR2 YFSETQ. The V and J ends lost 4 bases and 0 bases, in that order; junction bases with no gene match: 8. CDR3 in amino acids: CASSGTGQGISGANVLTF. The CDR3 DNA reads TGCGCCAGCAGCGGAACGGGACAGGGTATCTCTGGGGCCAACGTCCTGACTTTC. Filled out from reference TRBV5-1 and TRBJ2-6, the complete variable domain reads KAGVTQTPRYLIKTRGQQVTLSCSPISGHRSVSWYQQTPGQGLQFLFEYFSETQRNKGNFPGRFSGRQFSNSRSEMNVSTLELGDSALYLCASSGTGQGISGANVLTFGAGSRLTVL.